The next 26 T cell receptor beta chains were all read from a single sample in a study of T cells in Graves' hyperthyroidism and ophthalmopathy. Amplification targeted TCR beta CDR3 regions from RNA transcripts. With the HTBI primer set, the TCR CDR3 went through a first round of RT-PCR. Each CDR3 protein gets one entry after TCRdb re-called the multiplex PCR reads with MiXCR. The data contain hundreds of thousands of distinct CDR3 sequences, 30% to 40% of them singletons. Specimen: blood. Receptors originate from a middle-aged woman with Graves' hyperthyroidism.

The genes are TRBV20-1 and TRBJ1-3, with D possibly being TRBD1 (5 bases). This CDR3 comprises 17 residues. Trimming shortened V by 0 bases and J by 0 bases, and 15 bases separated the two germline ends. Germline lookup yields CDR1 DFQATT and CDR2 SNEGSKA (reference sequence). The CDR3: CSARDLQGTSSGNTIYF. CDR3 DNA: TGCAGTGCTAGAGATCTTCAGGGTACCTCCTCTGGAAACACCATATATTTT.

This clonotype has at least ten counts. V and J are TRBV14 and TRBJ2-7, with no clear D. The CDR3 is made up of 14 amino acids. Germline CDR1 SGHDN, CDR2 FVKESK. V lost 0 bases and J 2 bases, leaving 8 bases between the germline ends. For the CDR3, the DNA is TGTGCCAGCAGCCAAGATTACCTCGCCTACGAGCAGTACTTC. Amino acid sequence: CASSQDYLAYEQYF.

This clonotype was observed many times. The V call is TRBV29-1, the J call TRBJ2-5, with unresolved D. This CDR3 region has 12 residues. From germline, CDR1 is SQVTM and CDR2 ANQGSEA. Trimming stripped 3 bases from V and 2 bases from J, with 7 bases between. CDR3 sequence: CSVEGDQETQYF. The CDR3 DNA follows: TGCAGCGTTGAGGGCGATCAAGAGACCCAGTACTTC.

This chain joins TRBV29-1 and TRBJ2-3, with TRBD1 identical over 8 bases. Germline CDR1 and CDR2: SQVTM and ANQGSEA. Unmatched junction bases numbered 1, after V lost 1 base and J lost 4 bases. This CDR3 contains 13 residues. CDR3 region: CSVEVDRADTQYF. The CDR3 DNA sequence: TGCAGCGTTGAAGTGGACAGGGCAGATACGCAGTATTTT.

This sequence joins TRBV7-3 and TRBJ1-1; D unclear. Germline values: CDR1 SGHTA, CDR2 FQGTGA. This CDR3 is 15 amino acids long. Trimming removed 1 base at V and 1 base at J, with 10 bases between. CDR3 amino acids: CASSLNSPGNTEAFF. The CDR3 region has the DNA TGTGCCAGCAGCTTAAATTCCCCCGGGAACACTGAAGCTTTCTTT.

This clonotype has ten or more counts. This chain uses TRBV9 with TRBJ1-1; TRBD1 matches at 7 bases. Unmatched junction bases numbered 5, after V lost 3 bases and J lost 0 bases. The germline V gene has CDR1 SGDLS and CDR2 YYNGEE. The CDR3 sequence is 15 residues long. CDR3 nucleotide sequence: TGTGCCAGCAGCGCGTGGGACAGAATGAACACTGAAGCTTTCTTT. As protein: CASSAWDRMNTEAFF. Looking up the rest from reference TRBV9 and TRBJ1-1 gives the full variable domain: DSGVTQTPKHLITATGQRVTLRCSPRSGDLSVYWYQQSLDQGLQFLIQYYNGEERAKGNILERFSAQQFPDLHSELNLSSLELGDSALYFCASSAWDRMNTEAFFGQGTRLTVV.

Concerning this clonotype: A read error may be the cause here, since a much bigger clone is one base away. The chain links TRBV4-3 to TRBJ1-2, with 8 bases that match TRBD1. Germline V gene sequence: CDR1 LGHNA, CDR2 YSLEER. The CDR3 is 14 residues long. The trim removed 3 bases at V and 9 bases at J, leaving 9 bases unmatched. The CDR3 is CASSHGQGKYSYTF. The CDR3 bases are TGCGCCAGCAGCCACGGACAGGGAAAATATAGCTACACCTTC.

As for this clonotype: Mismatch with germline at one junction end may stem from a read error. This chain links TRBV24-1 with TRBJ2-2, with TRBD2 as a possible D gene (6 bases). CDR3 length: 15 residues. Germline V CDR1 and CDR2: KGHDR, SFDVKD. The DNA for the CDR3 is TGTGCCAGCAGTACGGGACTCTGGAACACCGGGGAGCTGTTTTTT. Translated, it gives CASSTGLWNTGELFF.

The genes are TRBV7-9 and TRBJ2-7; TRBD1 matches at 11 bases. The trim removed 5 bases at V and 5 bases at J, leaving 8 bases unmatched. CDR1 is SEHNR, CDR2 FQNEAQ, per germline (reference sequence). The CDR3 totals 15 residues. CDR3: CASSRGQGATHEQYF. The DNA of the CDR3 is TGTGCCAGCAGCCGAGGACAGGGGGCAACCCACGAGCAGTACTTC.

This clonotype was seen repeatedly, ten times or more. This chain connects TRBV5-4 to TRBJ2-5; no firm D call. The V gene lost 4 bases and the J gene lost 3 bases, with 10 bases spanning the gap. The CDR3 has 13 residues. The germline gives CDR1 SGHNT, CDR2 YYREEE (reference sequence). CDR3 sequence (DNA): TGTGCCAGCAGCACCGCGAGGAAAGAGACCCAGTACTTC. Protein sequence: CASSTARKETQYF.

This clonotype was picked up many times. J is TRBJ1-4 and V is TRBV19; D uncertain. The CDR3 covers 15 residues. Trimming left V 3 bases short and J 4 bases short, with 12 bases between. Germline CDR1 and CDR2: LNHDA and SQIVND (reference sequence). This chain's CDR3 is CASSISSTGNEKLFF. Written as DNA, the CDR3 is TGTGCCAGTAGTATCTCCTCGACCGGTAATGAAAAACTGTTTTTT.

V is TRBV4-3 and J is TRBJ2-2, with D uncertain. Trimming stripped 5 bases from V and 4 bases from J, with 11 bases between. Germline V gene lookup returns CDR1 LGHNA and CDR2 YSLEER. CDR3 length: 14 amino acids. CDR3 in amino acids: CASSSSAITGELFF. The CDR3 nucleotides read TGCGCCAGCAGCTCGAGCGCCATCACCGGGGAGCTGTTTTTT.

This clonotype was found many times. The chain employs TRBV10-3 and TRBJ2-7, with 10 positions matching TRBD1. Germline trimming cut 2 bases from V and 5 bases from J; bases unmatched to any gene: 6. CDR1 is ENHRY and CDR2 is SYGVKD in the germline V gene. The CDR3 is made up of 15 amino acids. This chain's CDR3 is CAISEAGQGWNEQYF. Written as DNA, the CDR3 is TGTGCCATCAGTGAGGCGGGACAGGGGTGGAACGAGCAGTACTTC.

This clonotype came up a few times. V is TRBV7-2 and J is TRBJ1-4; 7 positions match TRBD1. The length of the CDR3 is 19 residues. CDR1 SGHTA and CDR2 FQGNSA come from the germline V gene. The junction had 19 bases not matched to a gene; V was cut back by 1 base and J by 8 bases. The CDR3 region has the DNA TGTGCCAGCAGCTTAGAGAGACCGCGTCCGACAGGGCGAGGGGAAAAACTGTTTTTT. It is translated as CASSLERPRPTGRGEKLFF.

This clonotype showed up many times. The CDR3 sequence: CASSPPGQKSYEQYF. The CDR3 DNA follows: TGTGCCAGCAGCCCTCCGGGACAGAAATCCTACGAGCAGTACTTC. This rearrangement joins TRBV7-9 to TRBJ2-7; TRBD1 matches at 7 bases. CDR3 length equals 15 residues. After removal of 5 bases from V and 1 base from J, the junction contained 8 bases not matched to a gene. In germline, CDR1 is SEHNR, CDR2 FQNEAQ (reference sequence).

J is TRBJ2-5 and V is TRBV20-1; D gene ambiguous. The CDR3 length is 14 residues. The germline V gene has CDR1 DFQATT and CDR2 SNEGSKA (reference sequence). The V and J ends lost 0 bases and 2 bases respectively, with 10 bases between them. CDR3 DNA: TGCAGTGCTAGAGAAGGGCTGGGACAAGAGACCCAGTACTTC. Translated, it gives CSAREGLGQETQYF.

Note on this clonotype: This may be a read error: a much more frequent sequence differs by one nucleotide. This chain joins TRBV10-3 and TRBJ2-7; TRBD1 matches at 9 bases. Per germline, CDR1 ENHRY and CDR2 SYGVKD. There are 13 residues in the CDR3. V gave up 4 bases and J gave up 3 bases; unmatched junction bases: 1. The CDR3 spells CAISGDRDYEQYF. The CDR3 DNA reads TGTGCCATCAGTGGGGACAGGGACTACGAGCAGTACTTC.

This clonotype was seen more than once but under ten times. At one of its ends the junction is not consistent with the germline gene, which may arise from a read error. J is TRBJ2-5 and V is TRBV7-2; the D gene could be TRBD1 or TRBD2 (5 bases each). The CDR3 has 13 amino acids. The V gene's germline CDR1 is SGHTA and CDR2 FQGNSA. DNA of the CDR3: TGTGCCGGCAGCCAGGGAGTAATGGAGACCCAGTACTTC. Amino acids: CAGSQGVMETQYF.

This clonotype has at least ten counts. The chain has TRBV20-1 and TRBJ2-5; possibly TRBD2 for D (6 bases). Trimming shortened V by 2 bases and J by 5 bases, and 18 bases separated the two germline ends. The CDR3 has 15 amino acids. Per the germline V gene, CDR1 is DFQATT and CDR2 is SNEGSKA (reference sequence). CDR3 DNA: TGCAGTGCTAGACCCACTGCGGGGTGGTGGGAGACCCAGTACTTC. This sequence encodes CSARPTAGWWETQYF.

This clonotype has only a few counts. The CDR3 loop is CASNPGQGTEAFF. CDR3 nucleotide sequence: TGTGCCAGCAATCCGGGACAGGGAACTGAAGCTTTCTTT. This rearrangement joins TRBV6-2 or TRBV6-3 to TRBJ1-1, with 9 bases fitting TRBD1. V lost 7 bases, J lost 5 bases, and 5 bases stayed unmatched. Germline-derived CDR1 and CDR2 are MNHEY and SVGEGT. This CDR3 has 13 amino acids.

The V gene is TRBV7-9, the J gene TRBJ2-7, with D possibly being TRBD2 (6 bases). Germline CDR1 and CDR2: SEHNR and FQNEAQ (reference sequence). The CDR3 length is 15 residues. Deletions cut 5 bases from V and 1 base from J, with 15 bases between. The CDR3 DNA sequence: TGTGCCAGCAGCCCCTGGGGGGTGGCATCCTACGAGCAGTACTTC. This gives the protein CASSPWGVASYEQYF.

Many counts were recorded for this clonotype. CDR3 nucleotides: TGTGCCAGTAGTATCTGGCAGGGAGGGAACACTGAAGCTTTCTTT. It encodes CASSIWQGGNTEAFF. The chain combines TRBV19 with TRBJ1-1; D possibly corresponds to TRBD1 (5 bases). CDR1 is LNHDA, CDR2 SQIVND, per germline (reference sequence). The V gene lost 3 bases and the J gene lost 1 base, with 12 bases spanning the gap. CDR3 size: 15 residues.

This clonotype was counted many times. The CDR3 DNA sequence: TGTGCCAGCAGCTTAGCCGGGACGGAAAATTCACCCCTCCACTTT. Protein product: CASSLAGTENSPLHF. The V gene is TRBV7-9, the J gene TRBJ1-6; D possibly corresponds to TRBD1 (5 bases). From germline, CDR1 is SEHNR and CDR2 FQNEAQ (reference sequence). V was pared by 0 bases and J by 7 bases, with 10 bases between. The CDR3 has 15 amino acids.

This clonotype was found many times. This chain uses TRBV6-1 with TRBJ1-5; D possibly corresponds to TRBD1 (6 bases). The CDR3 loop spans 18 amino acids. V was trimmed by 7 bases and J by 2 bases, leaving 24 bases between them. Germline values: CDR1 MNHNS, CDR2 SASEGT. The CDR3 protein is CASMGVWAGEYGNQPQHF. CDR3 DNA: TGTGCCAGCATGGGAGTGTGGGCAGGGGAGTATGGCAATCAGCCCCAGCATTTT.

This clonotype showed up many times. The chain has TRBV7-2 and TRBJ1-1; D perhaps matches TRBD1 (6 bases). V was clipped by 2 bases and J by 1 base, with 11 bases between them. CDR3 size: 15 residues. CDR1 is SGHTA, CDR2 FQGNSA, per germline. The CDR3 loop reads CASSLTSDRNTEAFF. In DNA form, the CDR3 reads TGTGCCAGCAGCTTAACTTCGGACAGGAACACTGAAGCTTTCTTT.

The chain is built from TRBV5-4 and TRBJ2-7; TRBD2 is a possible D gene (5 bases). In germline, CDR1 is SGHNT, CDR2 YYREEE (reference sequence). This CDR3 region has 14 residues. V was pared by 5 bases and J by 2 bases, with 14 bases between. CDR3 region: CASSTGNSPYEQYF. CDR3 DNA sequence: TGTGCCAGCAGTACCGGGAACTCCCCCTACGAGCAGTACTTC.